These T cell receptor beta chains were read from a single sample in a study of T cells in Graves' hyperthyroidism and ophthalmopathy. TCRdb used MiXCR to reprocess the multiplex PCR reads, holding one entry per CDR3 protein. The sample includes around 600,000 distinct CDR3 sequences, 13% to 15% of them seen just once. Sequencing used blood. All receptors come from a woman younger than 35 with Graves' ophthalmopathy. The CDR3 runs from the conserved cysteine through the conserved F or W. D genes are given only for firm matches. For some rows the clone size is stated as once, few or many, or as a class when expanded; others skip it.

>many|16|TRBJ2-7|-|TRBV6-1
TGTGCCAGCATCTTGGGCCAGCCTCAAGGTGCCTACGAGCAGTACTTC
CASILGQPQGAYEQYF
>-|12|TRBJ1-3|-|TRBV12-5
TGTGCTAGTGGATTCTCTGGAAACACCATATATTTT
CASGFSGNTIYF
>-|16|TRBJ2-1|TRBD2|TRBV4-3
TGCGCCAGCAGCCCTAGGACTAGCGGGAGGGGAATTGAGCAGTTCTTC
CASSPRTSGRGIEQFF
>few|14|TRBJ1-5|-|TRBV28
TGTGCCAGCAGCGCCCGGCAGGTCCATCAGCCCCAGCATTTT
CASSARQVHQPQHF
>few|14|TRBJ1-4|TRBD1|TRBV5-1
TGCGCCAGCAGCTTGGAGGAGGGGGCGCGGAAACTGTTTTTT
CASSLEEGARKLFF
>-|14|TRBJ1-2|TRBD1|TRBV28
TGTGCCAGCAGTCCAGGGGGCGCGGAGTATGGCTACACCTTC
CASSPGGAEYGYTF
>few|18|TRBJ2-5|-|TRBV5-1
TGCGCCAGCAGCTTGGGGGGGGCCACAGGGGCCTTACAAGAGACCCAGTACTTC
CASSLGGATGALQETQYF
>-|15|TRBJ2-1|TRBD2|TRBV2
TGTGCCAGCAGTGACCGGACTAGCGGGATTATTGAGCAGTTCTTC
CASSDRTSGIIEQFF
>-|15|TRBJ1-1|-|TRBV19
TGTGCCAGTAGTATCTGGAACGGGTTGAACACTGAAGCTTTCTTT
CASSIWNGLNTEAFF
>many|16|TRBJ2-7|-|TRBV10-3
TGTGCCATCAGTGAGTCCCGGACGGTAGATGCCTACGAGCAGTACTTC
CAISESRTVDAYEQYF
>-|17|TRBJ2-3|TRBD2|TRBV28
TGTGCCAGCATTCCGGGACTAGCGGGAGGGTCCACAGATACGCAGTATTTT
CASIPGLAGGSTDTQYF
>many|14|TRBJ1-5|-|TRBV19
TGTGCCAGTAGTCGGGGGACCGGCGGGGAACCCCAGCATTTT
CASSRGTGGEPQHF
>many|18|TRBJ2-1|-|TRBV6-2/TRBV6-3
TGTGCCAGCAGTTACCCTCACGAGCGGGTTAGCTCCTACAATGAGCAGTTCTTC
CASSYPHERVSSYNEQFF
>-|13|TRBJ2-2|-|TRBV9
TGTGCCAGCAGCGTCGGCATCACCGGGGAGCTGTTTTTT
CASSVGITGELFF
>many|14|TRBJ1-2|-|TRBV3-1
TGTGCCAGCAGCTTGGGACACGAAGGTGATGGCTACACCTTC
CASSLGHEGDGYTF
>-|20|TRBJ2-3|TRBD2|TRBV7-6
TGTGCCAGCAGCTTAGAGGTCGGGCTAGCGGATAGCGTAAGCACAGATACGCAGTATTTT
CASSLEVGLADSVSTDTQYF
>many|11|TRBJ2-1|-|TRBV29-1
TGCAGCGTTGCTAAGACAGTTGAGCAGTTCTTC
CSVAKTVEQFF
>many|14|TRBJ1-2|-|TRBV6-5
TGTGCCAGCAGTTACTCGACGGGAGGGTATGGCTACACCTTC
CASSYSTGGYGYTF
>-|15|TRBJ1-5|-|TRBV6-1
TGTGCCAGCTCGGGGCCGTGGGGGGGCAATCAGCCCCAGCATTTT
CASSGPWGGNQPQHF
>-|14|TRBJ1-1|TRBD1|TRBV6-1
TGTGCCAGCGACAGGGTCCCCAAGAACACTGAAGCTTTCTTT
CASDRVPKNTEAFF
>-|14|TRBJ2-7|TRBD1|TRBV7-9
TGTGCCAGCAGCTTGGGACAGGAGAACTACGAGCAGTACTTC
CASSLGQENYEQYF
>few|14|TRBJ2-7|-|TRBV19
TGTGCCAGTAAGCCGGGACTGGGCTCCTACGAGCAGTACTTC
CASKPGLGSYEQYF
>few|16|TRBJ2-2|-|TRBV14
TGTGCCAGCAGCCAAGTAGTACTAGTACGATCCGGGGAGCTGTTTTTT
CASSQVVLVRSGELFF
>many|17|TRBJ2-1|TRBD2|TRBV12-3/TRBV12-4
TGTGCCAGCAGTTTAGCGGGAGGGCTGGGGACCTACAATGAGCAGTTCTTC
CASSLAGGLGTYNEQFF
>many|13|TRBJ1-2|-|TRBV27
TGTGCCAGCAGTCCATCGGTTGGGTATGGCTACACCTTC
CASSPSVGYGYTF
>few|13|TRBJ2-3|-|TRBV7-6
TGTGCCAGCAGCTTAGCTGGTTGGGATACGCAGTATTTT
CASSLAGWDTQYF
>few|15|TRBJ2-3|-|TRBV6-1
TGTGCCAGCACCTTAGGGGGTGGGGACACAGATACGCAGTATTTT
CASTLGGGDTDTQYF
>-|16|TRBJ1-3|-|TRBV6-6
TGTGCCAGCAGTTACTCGGGGGGGCTCATCACAAACACCATATATTTT
CASSYSGGLITNTIYF
>-|15|TRBJ1-2|TRBD1|TRBV4-1
TGCGCCAGCACCCATCCGGGACAGACTAACTGTGGCTACACCTTC
CASTHPGQTNCGYTF
>many|13|TRBJ1-5|-|TRBV2
TGTGCCTCATCAGGTCAGGCCAATCAGCCCCAGCATTTT
CASSGQANQPQHF
>many|14|TRBJ2-7|-|TRBV3-1
TGTGCCAGCAGCCAAATAGGAGGGGATCTCGAGCAGTACTTC
CASSQIGGDLEQYF
>many|13|TRBJ2-7|-|TRBV6-1
TGTGCCAGCAGTGAAGCAACAGGGAACGAGCAGTACTTC
CASSEATGNEQYF
>-|15|TRBJ2-1|TRBD1|TRBV12-5
TGTGCTAGTGGTAAATCGAGGGGGCTCAAGGATGAGCAGTTCTTC
CASGKSRGLKDEQFF
>many|14|TRBJ2-1|-|TRBV7-2
TGTGCCAGCAGCTTAGTCCTGCGCTCTTCTGAGCAGTTCTTC
CASSLVLRSSEQFF
>many|13|TRBJ2-7|-|TRBV2
TGTGCCAGCAGTGAGTACTACTCCTACGAGCAGTACTTC
CASSEYYSYEQYF
>-|14|TRBJ2-7|TRBD1|TRBV4-1
TGCGCCAGCAGCACACGACAGGGCCTCTACGAGCAGTACTTC
CASSTRQGLYEQYF
>many|15|TRBJ2-7|-|TRBV5-1
TGCGCCAGCAGCTTCTCTCGGGACACCTCCTACGAGCAGTACTTC
CASSFSRDTSYEQYF
>many|18|TRBJ2-3|TRBD2|TRBV28
TGTGCCAGCAGTTCCTTCAGAGGACTAGCGGGAGGGGCAGATACGCAGTATTTT
CASSSFRGLAGGADTQYF
>many|15|TRBJ2-7|TRBD2|TRBV6-1
TGTGCCAGCAGGAAGACCGGGACTAGCGGGGAATCGCAGTACTTC
CASRKTGTSGESQYF
>many|16|TRBJ2-1|TRBD1|TRBV6-2/TRBV6-3
TGTGCCAGCAGTTACTTTCCGGGACAGGGGGACAATGAGCAGTTCTTC
CASSYFPGQGDNEQFF
>-|12|TRBJ2-7|-|TRBV6-1
TGTGCCGGAGAACTAGAAGCTTACGAGCAGTACTTC
CAGELEAYEQYF
>few|17|TRBJ2-1|TRBD2|TRBV6-1
TGTGCCAGCAGGGGACTAGCGGGAGGCCGCTCCTACAATGAGCAGTTCTTC
CASRGLAGGRSYNEQFF
>many|12|TRBJ2-5|-|TRBV20-1
TGCAGTGCTAGAGATCCGGGAGAGACCCAGTACTTC
CSARDPGETQYF
>many|13|TRBJ2-7|TRBD2|TRBV27
TGTGCCAGCAGTTTATCGCGGGGGTACGAGCAGTACTTC
CASSLSRGYEQYF
>many|16|TRBJ1-4|TRBD1|TRBV3-1
TGTGCCAGCAGCCAAGATCGGGCAGGGGGATATGAAAAACTGTTTTTT
CASSQDRAGGYEKLFF
>-|15|TRBJ2-1|TRBD2|TRBV7-3
TGTGCCAGCGGCCGAACTAGCGGAAGTTACAATGAGCAGTTCTTC
CASGRTSGSYNEQFF
>-|17|TRBJ2-2|TRBD2|TRBV10-3
TGTGCCATCAGCAATTCCGGGACTAGCGGGAACACCGGGGAGCTGTTTTTT
CAISNSGTSGNTGELFF
>few|15|TRBJ2-5|TRBD2|TRBV5-1
TGCGCCAGCAGCTTGGGAGCTGCGGGAGAAGGGACCCAGTACTTC
CASSLGAAGEGTQYF
>many|15|TRBJ2-5|TRBD2|TRBV20-1
TGCAGTGTCCCGCGACTAGCGAATGGGCGGGAGACCCAGTACTTC
CSVPRLANGRETQYF
>many|15|TRBJ2-1|-|TRBV28
TGTGCCAGCAGTTTGCGGGGCGGGGAACACAATGAGCAGTTCTTC
CASSLRGGEHNEQFF
>many|15|TRBJ2-7|-|TRBV3-1
TGTGCCAGCAGCCGCCTCCCGGGTGCCTCCTACGAGCAGTACTTC
CASSRLPGASYEQYF
>many|13|TRBJ2-7|TRBD1|TRBV20-1
TGCAGTGCAACCGGGACAGGAACCTACGAGCAGTACTTC
CSATGTGTYEQYF
>few|14|TRBJ2-4|-|TRBV5-6
TGTGCCAGCAGCCCATTGATGGACAAAAACATTCAGTACTTC
CASSPLMDKNIQYF
>many|13|TRBJ1-5|-|TRBV5-1
TGCGCCAGCAGCTTTGACGTTGGGCAGCCCCAGCATTTT
CASSFDVGQPQHF
>-|15|TRBJ2-1|TRBD2|TRBV4-1
TGCGCCAGCAGCATTCTAGCGGTCATTCACAATGAGCGGTTCTTC
CASSILAVIHNERFF